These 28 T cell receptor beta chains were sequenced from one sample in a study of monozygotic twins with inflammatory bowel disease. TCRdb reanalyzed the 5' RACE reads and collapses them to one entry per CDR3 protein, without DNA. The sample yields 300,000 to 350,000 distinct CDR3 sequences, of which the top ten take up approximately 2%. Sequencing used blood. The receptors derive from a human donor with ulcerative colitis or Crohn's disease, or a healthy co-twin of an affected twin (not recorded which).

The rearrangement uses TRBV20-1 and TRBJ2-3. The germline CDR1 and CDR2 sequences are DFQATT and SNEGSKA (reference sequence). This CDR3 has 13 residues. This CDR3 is CSARRQGPDTQYF.

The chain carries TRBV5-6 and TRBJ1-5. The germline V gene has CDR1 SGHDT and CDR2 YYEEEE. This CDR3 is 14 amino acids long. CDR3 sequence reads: CASSLGASNQPQHF.

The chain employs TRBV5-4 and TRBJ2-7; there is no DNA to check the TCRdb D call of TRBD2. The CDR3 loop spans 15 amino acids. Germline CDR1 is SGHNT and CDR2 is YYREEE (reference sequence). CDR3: CASSFQLAGDSEQYF. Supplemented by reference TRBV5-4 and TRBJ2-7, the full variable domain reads ETGVTQSPTHLIKTRGQQVTLRCSSQSGHNTVSWYQQALGQGPQFIFQYYREEENGRGNFPPRFSGLQFPNYSSELNVNALELDDSALYLCASSFQLAGDSEQYFGPGTRLTVT.

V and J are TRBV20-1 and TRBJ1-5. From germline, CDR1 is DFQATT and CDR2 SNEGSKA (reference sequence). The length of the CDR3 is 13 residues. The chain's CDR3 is CSARDDLNQPQHF.

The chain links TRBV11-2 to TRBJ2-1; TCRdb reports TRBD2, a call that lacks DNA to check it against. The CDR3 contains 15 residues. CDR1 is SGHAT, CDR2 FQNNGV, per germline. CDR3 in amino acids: CASSLEASGRANQFF.

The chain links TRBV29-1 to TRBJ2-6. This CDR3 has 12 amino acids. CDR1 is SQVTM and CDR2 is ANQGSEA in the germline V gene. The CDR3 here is CSATSGANVLTF. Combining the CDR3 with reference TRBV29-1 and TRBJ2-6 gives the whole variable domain SAVISQKPSRDICQRGTSLTIQCQVDSQVTMMFWYRQQPGQSLTLIATANQGSEATYESGFVIDKFPISRPNLTFSTLTVSNMSPEDSSIYLCSATSGANVLTFGAGSRLTVL.

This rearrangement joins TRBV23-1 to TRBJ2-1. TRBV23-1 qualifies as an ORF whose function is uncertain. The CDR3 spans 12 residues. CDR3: CASALAHNEQFF.

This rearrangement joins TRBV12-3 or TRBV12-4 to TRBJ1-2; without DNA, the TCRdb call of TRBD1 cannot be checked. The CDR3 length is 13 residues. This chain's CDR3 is CASSFGPSGGYTF.

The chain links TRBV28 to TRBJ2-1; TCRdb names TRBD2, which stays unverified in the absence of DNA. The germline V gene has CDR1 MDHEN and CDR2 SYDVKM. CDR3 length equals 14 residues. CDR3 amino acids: CASSLIGSADEQFF.

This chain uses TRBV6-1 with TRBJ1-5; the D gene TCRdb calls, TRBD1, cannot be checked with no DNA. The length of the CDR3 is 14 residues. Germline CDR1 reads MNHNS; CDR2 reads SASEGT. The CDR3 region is CASRPGQGDQPQHF.

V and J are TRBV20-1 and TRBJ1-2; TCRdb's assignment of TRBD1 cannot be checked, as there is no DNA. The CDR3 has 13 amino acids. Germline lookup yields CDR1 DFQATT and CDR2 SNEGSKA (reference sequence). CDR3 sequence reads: CSAGQGYNYGYTF.

The chain's CDR3 is CASSKHETAEAIF. The chain has TRBV27 and TRBJ1-1. Germline-derived CDR1 and CDR2 are MNHEY and SMNVEV (reference sequence). The CDR3 has 13 amino acids.

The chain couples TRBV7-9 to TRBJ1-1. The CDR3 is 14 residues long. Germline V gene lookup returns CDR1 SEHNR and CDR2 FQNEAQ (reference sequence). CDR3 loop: CASSQTDRNTEAFF.

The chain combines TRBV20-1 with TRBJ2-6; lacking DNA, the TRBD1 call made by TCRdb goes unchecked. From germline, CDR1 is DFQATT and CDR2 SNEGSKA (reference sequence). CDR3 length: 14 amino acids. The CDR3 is CSAPDRAGANVLTF.

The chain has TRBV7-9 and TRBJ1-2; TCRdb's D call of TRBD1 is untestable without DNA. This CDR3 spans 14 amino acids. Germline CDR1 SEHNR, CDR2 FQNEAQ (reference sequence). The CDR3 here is CASSRSGGENGYTF.

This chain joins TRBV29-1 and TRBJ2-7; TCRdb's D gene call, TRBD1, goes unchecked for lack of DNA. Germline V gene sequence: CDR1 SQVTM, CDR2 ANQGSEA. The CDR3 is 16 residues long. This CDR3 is CSVGNPGAGGSYEQYF.

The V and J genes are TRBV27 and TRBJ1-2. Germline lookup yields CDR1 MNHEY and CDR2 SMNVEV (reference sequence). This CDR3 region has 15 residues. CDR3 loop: CASSFSGRANYGYTF.

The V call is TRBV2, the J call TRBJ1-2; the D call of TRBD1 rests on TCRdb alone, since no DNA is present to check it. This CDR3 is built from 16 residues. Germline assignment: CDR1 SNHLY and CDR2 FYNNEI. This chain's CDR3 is CASSEKGTGRNYGYTF.

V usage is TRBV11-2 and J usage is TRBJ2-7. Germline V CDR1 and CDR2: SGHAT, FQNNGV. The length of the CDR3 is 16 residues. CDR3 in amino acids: CASSHGRPATTYEQYF. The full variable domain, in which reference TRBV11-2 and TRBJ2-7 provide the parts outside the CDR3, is EAGVAQSPRYKIIEKRQSVAFWCNPISGHATLYWYQQILGQGPKLLIQFQNNGVVDDSQLPKDRFSAERLKGVDSTLKIQPAKLEDSAVYLCASSHGRPATTYEQYFGPGTRLTVT.

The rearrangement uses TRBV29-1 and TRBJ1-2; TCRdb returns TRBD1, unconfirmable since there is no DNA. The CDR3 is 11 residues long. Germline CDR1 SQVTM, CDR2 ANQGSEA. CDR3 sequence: CSVDRGGGYTF. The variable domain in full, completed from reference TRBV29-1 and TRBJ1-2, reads SAVISQKPSRDICQRGTSLTIQCQVDSQVTMMFWYRQQPGQSLTLIATANQGSEATYESGFVIDKFPISRPNLTFSTLTVSNMSPEDSSIYLCSVDRGGGYTFGSGTRLTVV.

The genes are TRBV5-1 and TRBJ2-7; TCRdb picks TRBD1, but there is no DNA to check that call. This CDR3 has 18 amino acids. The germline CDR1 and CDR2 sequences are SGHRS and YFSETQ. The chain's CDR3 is CASSLVPGGHLPSYEQYF.

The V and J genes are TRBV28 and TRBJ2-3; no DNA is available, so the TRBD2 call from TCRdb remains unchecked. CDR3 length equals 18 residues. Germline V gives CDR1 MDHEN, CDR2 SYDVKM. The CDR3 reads CASRRLAGGRFRADTQYF.

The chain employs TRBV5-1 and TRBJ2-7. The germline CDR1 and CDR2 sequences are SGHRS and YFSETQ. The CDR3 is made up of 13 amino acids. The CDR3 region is CASRNGSSYEQYF.

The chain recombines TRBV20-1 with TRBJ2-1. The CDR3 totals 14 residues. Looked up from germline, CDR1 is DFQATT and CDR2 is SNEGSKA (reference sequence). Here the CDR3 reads CSALLSNSYNEQFF.

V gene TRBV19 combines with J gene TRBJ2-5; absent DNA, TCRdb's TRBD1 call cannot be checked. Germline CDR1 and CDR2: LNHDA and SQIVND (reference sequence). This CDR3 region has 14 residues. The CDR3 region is CASNLGQGKETQYF.

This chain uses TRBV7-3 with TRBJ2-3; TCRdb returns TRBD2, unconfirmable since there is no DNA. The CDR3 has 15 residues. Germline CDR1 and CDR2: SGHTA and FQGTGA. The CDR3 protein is CASSLTASGADTQYF.

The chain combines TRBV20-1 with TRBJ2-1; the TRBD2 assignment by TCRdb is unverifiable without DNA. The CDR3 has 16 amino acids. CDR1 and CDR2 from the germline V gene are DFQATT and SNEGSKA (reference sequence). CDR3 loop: CSAQASARVAGNEQFF.

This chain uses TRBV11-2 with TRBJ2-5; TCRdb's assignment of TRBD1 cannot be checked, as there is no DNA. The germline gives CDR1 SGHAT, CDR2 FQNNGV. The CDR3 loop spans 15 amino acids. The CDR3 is CASSSDRGVGETQYF. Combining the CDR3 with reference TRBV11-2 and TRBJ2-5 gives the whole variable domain EAGVAQSPRYKIIEKRQSVAFWCNPISGHATLYWYQQILGQGPKLLIQFQNNGVVDDSQLPKDRFSAERLKGVDSTLKIQPAKLEDSAVYLCASSSDRGVGETQYFGPGTRLLVL.